The sequence of this T cell receptor beta chain was determined in a study of beta chain features in type 1 diabetes (dated by TCRdb to 2016 to 2019). Concerning the study at large: Mean age, gender distribution, total cell number and subset yield did not differ between patients and healthy donors. In the study, TCRB repertoires of sorted circulating CD4+ T cell subsets from recently diagnosed type 1 diabetes patients were compared with those of matched healthy donors. Whereas all 30 or so donors provided naive and central memory subsets, regulatory and stem cell-like memory subsets were isolated from just 8 patients and roughly 8 healthy donors. Across all samples, 90 million to 130 million sorted cells were examined, and cell number per subset correlated strongly with RNA yield. Broad study findings and their caveats: Naive, central memory and regulatory TCRB repertoires appeared to be more alike among patients than among healthy donors. Because cDNA rather than genomic DNA was sequenced, highly expressing activated cells could have been over-represented, although no difference in activation and CD3 levels was found between groups. Patients with type 1 diabetes made fewer insertions and deleted more nucleotides at VDJ recombination sites, implying thymic rearrangement abnormalities. Shorter templates might have been favored by PCR, but patient and control samples were amplified and corrected together, so both groups would have been affected equally by any skew. In all four CD4+ subsets, TCRB CDR3 length was moderately but significantly shorter in type 1 diabetes patients. Because small numbers of individuals were included in the HLA sub-analyses, any influence of HLA type on TCRB rearrangement was left unresolved.

From each donor, a single peripheral blood sample of roughly 0.11 L on average was drawn into heparinised tubes. Using a panel that included CD45RO, CCR7, CD25, CD127, CD95 and CD27, naive, central memory, regulatory and stem cell-like memory CD4+ T cells were sorted on a BD FACSAria II. A purity above 95% was achieved for all sorted populations. PBMCs were separated immediately by Lymphoprep density gradient centrifugation and were stained directly, without being cultured. So that batch effects would be minimized, each experiment stained and sorted samples in pairs, pairing one healthy donor with one patient. Regarding this clone: The antigen it binds to is not known. Base-call qualities are not available, and no considerably larger clone is one nucleotide away.

All of the isolated RNA was reverse transcribed with the High Capacity cDNA Reverse Transcription Kit, so expressed TCRB transcripts were sequenced. Deep immunoSEQ sequencing was applied to naive, central memory and regulatory T cell samples, giving an average of roughly 3.5 million total reads per sample. Sorted cells were lysed in RLT buffer and RNA was extracted with DNase-treated RNeasy Micro or Mini kits, depending on cell number. Each cell subset was processed on its own to prevent cross-contamination, while patient and healthy donor samples were processed together. The immunoSEQ multiplex PCR was used to amplify TCRB sequences from cDNA, generating 87-bp fragments that spanned the CDR3 region. Amplicons were sequenced on the Illumina HiSeq platform. Per the authors' processing: PCR bias was corrected computationally using synthetic template baselines, and reads within Hamming distance 2 were collapsed, with unmergeable singletons discarded. Reads were aligned against IMGT so that V, D and J genes, CDR3 length and insertions or deletions at six rearrangement sites could be assigned. Within each subset, clonotype counts were normalized to sorted cell number, and only after that were true diversity and Gini coefficients computed with the tcR R package. The overlap coefficient, calculated on TCRB nucleotide sequences, was used to quantify repertoire sharing. The clones in this table, taken by TCRdb from immuneACCESS, are in-frame only. Not every clone is retained; where verified, under half of the shortfall comes from an unresolved V gene, and the cause of the rest is unknown. V and J calls and clone size are copied from that table; D and trimming were computed from the DNA. A total of about 180,000 clones appear in this sample, 7% to 9% of them only once. The top ten hold 0.5% of the sample.

The germline V gene encodes CDR1 SGHNT and CDR2 YYREEE (reference sequence). V is shortened by 0 bases, J by 4 bases, and the region joining them spans 14 bases. From the cysteine through the phenylalanine, the CDR3 covers 15 amino acids. Only the CDR3 part of the read is kept: 45 bases, read in frame from the first base. The sequencing input was central memory CD4+ T cells from blood. The rearrangement joined TRBV5-4 to TRBJ2-7, and the D gene may be TRBD2, 6 bases matching. The clonotype comes from a young man with type 1 diabetes. The DNA is TGTGCCAGCAGCTTGGAGATCGGGAGTTGGTACGAGCAGTACTTC. Translated, it reads CASSLEIGSWYEQYF.